A single sample gave rise to the 13 T cell receptor beta chains below, sequenced in a study of blood T cell repertoires in COVID-19. Sequencing was performed with immunoSEQ multiplex PCR; in TCRdb, only in-frame clones are kept and a portion is missing. The sample has roughly 240,000 clones, around nine tenths seen once. The sample was peripheral blood. The receptors originated from an older woman who had recovered from COVID-19.

The rearrangement uses TRBV6-5 and TRBJ1-6; D gene uncertain. The CDR3 covers 12 residues. Trimming shortened V by 5 bases and J by 12 bases, and 11 bases separated the two germline ends. CDR1 and CDR2 from the germline V gene are MNHEY and SVGAGI. The CDR3 spells CASSPGVKPLHF. The CDR3 DNA reads as TGTGCCAGCAGTCCCGGTGTTAAACCCCTCCACTTT.

The CDR3 bases are TGCGCCAGCAGCCAACAGGGCATGAACACTGAAGCTTTCTTT. The encoded protein is CASSQQGMNTEAFF. The chain employs TRBV4-1 and TRBJ1-1; TRBD1 might be the D (5 bases). Deletions cut 2 bases from V and 0 bases from J, with 7 bases between. This CDR3 region has 14 residues. Germline V gene sequence: CDR1 MGHRA, CDR2 YSYEKL.

The chain has TRBV19 and TRBJ2-3, with D unclear. The V and J ends lost 5 bases and 2 bases respectively, with 5 bases between them. Germline values: CDR1 LNHDA, CDR2 SQIVND (reference sequence). CDR3 length: 12 residues. Here the CDR3 DNA reads TGTGCCAGTAGTCCTTCCACAGATACGCAGTATTTT. Its protein is CASSPSTDTQYF.

The chain recombines TRBV3-1 (or the pseudogene TRBV3-2) with TRBJ2-7, with D possibly being TRBD1 (5 bases). V was pared by 1 base and J by 4 bases, with 14 bases between. The CDR3 runs to 15 residues. CDR1 is LGHDT, CDR2 YNNKEL, per germline (reference sequence). The CDR3 DNA is TGTGCCAGCAGCCAAGCCCCCGCAGGGCGGTACGAGCAGTACTTC. It encodes CASSQAPAGRYEQYF.

The sample holds one count of this clone. This chain links TRBV10-3 with TRBJ1-3; TRBD1 might be the D (6 bases). Germline lookup yields CDR1 ENHRY and CDR2 SYGVKD. The V end lost 7 bases, the J end lost 0 bases, and 10 bases lay between the germline ends. The CDR3 length is 14 residues. CDR3 DNA sequence: TGTGCCATCACGCAGGGGTCCTCTGGAAACACCATATATTTT. Translating gives CAITQGSSGNTIYF.

CDR3 bases: TGTGCCAGCGGCAGGGGCGAAGAAAAACTGTTTTTT. Translating it yields CASGRGEEKLFF. The chain carries TRBV6-5 and TRBJ1-4; maybe TRBD1 (6 bases). Germline V gives CDR1 MNHEY, CDR2 SVGAGI. The CDR3 covers 12 residues. Trimming pared 8 bases from V and 8 bases from J, leaving 12 bases between.

As regards this clone: One junction end disagrees with the germline gene, perhaps due to a read error. The CDR3 region has the DNA TGTGCTAGCAGCCCCGGGCCGGGACAGGGCCAAGAGACCCAGTACTTC. Protein sequence: CASSPGPGQGQETQYF. This chain links TRBV7-7 with TRBJ2-5; 9 positions match TRBD1. The CDR3 is made up of 16 amino acids. CDR1 and CDR2 from the germline V gene are SSHAT and FNYEAQ (reference sequence).

This clone was counted between two and nine times. The V gene is TRBV27, the J gene TRBJ2-7, with D perhaps TRBD2 (6 bases). Germline lookup yields CDR1 MNHEY and CDR2 SMNVEV (reference sequence). The CDR3 has 14 residues. V lost 5 bases and J 2 bases, leaving 13 bases between the germline ends. The CDR3 sequence is CASSPIAATYEQYF. The CDR3 bases are TGTGCCAGCAGTCCTATAGCGGCCACCTACGAGCAGTACTTC.

The chain has TRBV4-3 and TRBJ1-1; 8 positions match TRBD1. CDR1 and CDR2 from the germline V gene are LGHNA and YSLEER. This CDR3 comprises 13 residues. V trimming: 8 bases; J trimming: 0 bases; junction bases outside the gene matches: 2. CDR3 sequence: CASGQGVNTEAFF. The CDR3, as DNA: TGCGCCAGCGGACAGGGAGTGAACACTGAAGCTTTCTTT.

This clone was seen just once. This chain uses TRBV5-8 with TRBJ1-5, with 7 bases identical to TRBD1. Unmatched junction bases numbered 5, after V lost 4 bases and J lost 4 bases. There are 14 residues in the CDR3. Germline V gives CDR1 SGHTS, CDR2 YDEGEE. The CDR3 DNA is TGTGCCAGCAGCGCCACAGGGGTTAATCAGCCCCAGCATTTT. This sequence encodes CASSATGVNQPQHF.

The chain recombines TRBV20-1 with TRBJ2-1, with unresolved D. Germline V gives CDR1 DFQATT, CDR2 SNEGSKA (reference sequence). Trimming left V 3 bases short and J 12 bases short, with 18 bases between. The CDR3 has 13 amino acids. The CDR3 region is CSASLGTATRQFF. The CDR3 DNA follows: TGCAGTGCTAGTCTGGGCACAGCCACGAGGCAGTTCTTC.

The table lists this clone with a count of one. This chain joins TRBV6-5 and TRBJ1-2; D might be TRBD1 (6 bases). V lost 7 bases and J 5 bases, leaving 8 bases between the germline ends. The V gene's germline CDR1 is MNHEY and CDR2 SVGAGI. CDR3 size: 11 residues. The CDR3 region is CASKGGYGYTF. As DNA, the CDR3 is TGTGCCAGCAAAGGGGGATATGGCTACACCTTC.

V and J are TRBV19 and TRBJ1-4, with 9 bases fitting TRBD1. This CDR3 is built from 13 residues. Looked up from germline, CDR1 is LNHDA and CDR2 is SQIVND (reference sequence). V lost 5 bases and J lost 8; bases outside the gene matches: 3. The CDR3 bases are TGTGCCAGTAGTTTCGACAGGGGGGAAAAACTGTTTTTT. This sequence encodes CASSFDRGEKLFF.